This TCR beta chain originates from a study of cytomegalovirus exposure and HLA in healthy donors. The study ran its PCR with 60 Vbeta and 13 Jbeta primers. Here immunoSEQ multiplex PCR was the method, and the copy in TCRdb shows in-frame clones only, minus some. The sample carries fewer than 140,000 clones, more than 75% recorded once. A remark on this clone: Its antigen remains unknown.

Study-wide points: Reportedly, a later analysis found an Asian-associated ancestry cluster had fewer N-insertions than the roughly 700-donor mean. In a later analysis, HLA-C alleles had the fewest associated TCRs, DRB1 alleles the most. Overall, under 200 TCR beta chains were annotated as cytomegalovirus-associated.

The germline V gene has CDR1 MRHNA and CDR2 SNTAGT. Trimming cost V 5 bases and J 0 bases, with 11 bases left between them. The CDR3 runs to 16 residues. The origin of this receptor is a woman aged 45-59 years in good health and CMV-seropositive. The sample taken for sequencing was PBMCs. The chain employs TRBV6-4 and TRBJ2-6, with a possible D match to TRBD1 (5 bases). CDR3 in amino acids: CASSTSDSSGANVLTF. In DNA form, the CDR3 reads TGTGCCAGCAGTACCTCTGACAGCTCTGGGGCCAACGTCCTGACTTTC.